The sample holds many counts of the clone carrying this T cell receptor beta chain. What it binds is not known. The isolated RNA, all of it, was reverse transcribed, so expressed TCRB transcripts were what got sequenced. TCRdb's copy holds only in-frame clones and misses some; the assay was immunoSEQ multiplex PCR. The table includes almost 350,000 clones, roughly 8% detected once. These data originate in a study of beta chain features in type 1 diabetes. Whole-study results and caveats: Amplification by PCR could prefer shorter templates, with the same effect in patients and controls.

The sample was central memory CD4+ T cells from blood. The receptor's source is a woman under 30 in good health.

In nucleotides, the CDR3 is TGTGCCAGCAGCTTAGGGACAACTTCGCACATCACTGAAGCTTTCTTT. Protein product: CASSLGTTSHITEAFF. This chain connects TRBV11-1 to TRBJ1-1; perhaps TRBD1 as D (5 bases). The CDR3 length is 16 residues. Germline V gene lookup returns CDR1 SGHAT and CDR2 FQDESV (reference sequence). Trimming stripped 1 base from V and 4 bases from J, with 16 bases between.